This entry concerns a single TCR beta chain. The CDR3 totals 11 residues. Germline V gives CDR1 MNHNS, CDR2 SASEGT. V lost 8 bases and J lost 7, with 8 bases in between. This sample stems from a study of neoadjuvant nivolumab and ipilimumab in lung cancer. Sequencing was performed with immunoSEQ multiplex PCR; in TCRdb, only in-frame clones are kept and a portion is missing. The sample records over 7,000 clones, 70% to 80% being singletons. Specimen: adjacent normal lung tissue, collected after neoadjuvant nivolumab, alone or with ipilimumab, at or shortly before surgery. This chain connects TRBV6-1 to TRBJ2-2; D remains unclear. The sequence derives from an adult with non-small cell lung cancer. This chain's CDR3 is CASGRGGELFF. CDR3 coding DNA: TGTGCCAGCGGTAGAGGCGGGGAGCTGTTTTTT.